This T cell receptor (beta chain) derives from a study of T-cell reconstitution after alpha-beta-depleted transplantation in children. Study results and caveats: Newly made T cells mostly supplied T-cell counts and diversity one year after transplant.

V lost 3 bases to trimming and J lost 5 bases, with 13 bases between them. CDR1 and CDR2 from the germline V gene are DFQATT and SNEGSKA (reference sequence). The CDR3 totals 13 residues. The authors prepared the TCRbeta library with unique molecular identifiers. Each CDR3 protein is one row after TCRdb ran MiXCR on the PCR reads. The sample records about 250,000 distinct CDR3 sequences, around 25% being singletons. In regard to this clonotype: Its specificity is not known.

This sequence was found in a female patient aged 2-10 years who had a stem cell transplant for congenital amegakaryocytic thrombocytopenia, so the T cells may come from the graft donor. The input for sequencing was PBMCs, mostly from graft donor cells, taken 360 days after TCRalphabeta/CD19-depleted stem cell transplant. V gene TRBV20-1 combines with J gene TRBJ1-1; no clear D gene. CDR3 DNA sequence: TGCAGTGCTAGTAATCCTATCAGGACTGAAGCTTTCTTT. Encoded protein: CSASNPIRTEAFF.